The 24 T cell receptor beta chains reported below all come from one sample, sequenced in a study of T cells in Graves' hyperthyroidism and ophthalmopathy. RNA transcripts served as the template for amplifying TCR beta CDR3 regions. First-round RT-PCR targeting the TCR CDR3 was performed with the HTBI primer set. TCRdb re-derived calls from the multiplex PCR reads in MiXCR, one entry per CDR3 protein. The sample contains about 720,000 distinct CDR3 sequences, roughly 17% of which appear only once. Sequenced sample: blood. Receptor source: a man between 18 and 29 years old with Graves' hyperthyroidism.

V is TRBV14 and J is TRBJ2-4, with D perhaps matching TRBD2 (6 bases). The CDR3 spans 13 residues. From germline, CDR1 is SGHDN and CDR2 FVKESK. Deletions cut 1 base from V and 8 bases from J, with 9 bases between. This CDR3 reads CASSQGRRDIQYF. CDR3 DNA: TGTGCCAGCAGCCAAGGGAGGAGGGACATTCAGTACTTC.

This clonotype was seen a handful of times. CDR3 amino acids: CASSHLAGNTGELFF. The CDR3 nucleotides are TGTGCCAGCAGTCATCTAGCGGGGAACACCGGGGAGCTGTTTTTT. The J gene is TRBJ2-2, the V gene TRBV6-8, with 8 positions matching TRBD2. The CDR3 runs 15 residues. Trimming removed 5 bases from V and 1 base from J; junction bases left unmatched: 3. The germline V gene has CDR1 MNHGY and CDR2 SAAAGT.

This clonotype has only a few counts. The chain carries TRBV10-2 and TRBJ2-1; 8 bases agree with TRBD2. The CDR3 runs to 15 residues. The J segment lost 4 bases and the V segment lost 0 bases, leaving 2 bases of the junction unmatched. Looked up from germline, CDR1 is WSHSY and CDR2 is SAAADI. The CDR3 bases are TGCGCCAGCAGTGAGTCACTAGCGGAGTACAATGAGCAGTTCTTC. Residues: CASSESLAEYNEQFF.

Many counts were recorded for this clonotype. This chain uses TRBV2 with TRBJ2-5; D is ambiguous. V shed 1 base and J shed 7 bases, with 10 bases lying between them. Germline V gives CDR1 SNHLY, CDR2 FYNNEI. The CDR3 runs to 13 residues. The CDR3, as DNA: TGTGCCAGCAGTGAAGACGAGGTCACGACCCAGTACTTC. Its protein is CASSEDEVTTQYF.

V usage is TRBV11-2 and J usage is TRBJ2-2, with 12 bases aligning to TRBD2. The germline V gene has CDR1 SGHAT and CDR2 FQNNGV. CDR3 length equals 15 residues. The V gene end was trimmed by 4 bases and the J gene end by 4 bases; junction bases not matched to a gene: 1. The chain's CDR3 is CASSSLAGGTGELFF. Here the CDR3 DNA reads TGTGCCAGCAGCTCACTAGCGGGAGGCACCGGGGAGCTGTTTTTT.

This clonotype was counted between two and nine times. This rearrangement joins TRBV28 to TRBJ1-5, with D possibly matching TRBD1 (6 bases). This CDR3 has 12 amino acids. Germline V gene lookup returns CDR1 MDHEN and CDR2 SYDVKM. Between the trimmed V and J ends, which lost 7 bases and 6 bases, there was a span of 10 bases. This CDR3 is CASTQGRQPQHF. CDR3 nucleotide sequence: TGTGCCAGCACTCAGGGGCGTCAGCCCCAGCATTTT.

Remarks on this clonotype: A read error may account for a junction end that differs from germline. The chain combines TRBV12-5 with TRBJ2-5; 11 bases agree with TRBD1. The germline gives CDR1 LGHNT, CDR2 FRNRAP. This CDR3 comprises 14 residues. Here the CDR3 reads CASGLGQGEETQYF. DNA for the CDR3: TGTGCTAGTGGCTTGGGACAGGGGGAGGAGACCCAGTACTTC.

This clonotype was seen more than once but under ten times. CDR3 amino acids: CASSAHLMNTEAFF. The CDR3 nucleotides read TGCGCCAGCAGCGCACACCTCATGAACACTGAAGCTTTCTTT. The chain uses TRBV5-1 and TRBJ1-1; D unresolved. This CDR3 spans 14 amino acids. V was trimmed by 4 bases and J by 0 bases, leaving 10 bases between them. Germline values: CDR1 SGHRS, CDR2 YFSETQ.

A note on this clonotype: This may be a read error, as it is one base from a much larger clone. The chain combines TRBV6-1 with TRBJ2-7, with a possible D match to TRBD1 (5 bases). Germline V gene lookup returns CDR1 MNHNS and CDR2 SASEGT. V lost 5 bases to trimming and J lost 0 bases, with 11 bases between them. The CDR3 has 14 amino acids. The CDR3 DNA sequence: TGTGCCAGCAGTAGGACACGGAGCTCCTACGAGCAGTACTTC. It translates to CASSRTRSSYEQYF.

The chain carries TRBV2 and TRBJ2-2; D is unclear. V lost 6 bases, J lost 3 bases, and 11 bases lay in between. Germline V gene sequence: CDR1 SNHLY, CDR2 FYNNEI. This CDR3 spans 14 amino acids. The CDR3 nucleotides read TGTGCCAGCAGCGGTAAGGCGTACACCGGGGAGCTGTTTTTT. Amino acids: CASSGKAYTGELFF. The variable domain in full, with the rest retrieved from reference TRBV2 and TRBJ2-2, is EPEVTQTPSHQVTQMGQEVILRCVPISNHLYFYWYRQILGQKVEFLVSFYNNEISEKSEIFDDQFSVERPDGSNFTLKIRSTKLEDSAMYFCASSGKAYTGELFFGEGSRLTVL.

This clonotype was seen repeatedly, ten times or more. J is TRBJ2-7 and V is TRBV2; TRBD2 is a possible D gene (7 bases). The CDR3 sequence is 15 residues long. Trimming stripped 7 bases from V and 3 bases from J, with 19 bases between. Germline loops: CDR1 SNHLY, CDR2 FYNNEI. CDR3 coding DNA: TGTGCCAGCATCCAAGGGGGGGGCCCAAACTACGAGCAGTACTTC. Translated: CASIQGGGPNYEQYF.

This clonotype was seen a handful of times. The J gene is TRBJ2-3, the V gene TRBV30, with 8 bases that match TRBD2. CDR3 length: 15 amino acids. The V gene end was trimmed by 6 bases and the J gene end by 4 bases; junction bases not matched to a gene: 12. Germline V gene sequence: CDR1 GTSNPN, CDR2 SVGIG (reference sequence). The CDR3 here is CACCGLAGTSDTQYF. The CDR3 DNA sequence: TGTGCCTGCTGCGGATTAGCGGGAACGTCAGATACGCAGTATTTT.

The rearrangement links TRBV5-1 to TRBJ2-7; 12 nucleotides agree with TRBD1. CDR1 is SGHRS and CDR2 is YFSETQ in the germline V gene. Trimming at V came to 0 bases and at J to 0 bases, leaving 7 bases not matched to a gene. The length of the CDR3 is 18 residues. In DNA form, the CDR3 reads TGCGCCAGCAGCTTGGCGGCCCGGGACAGGGGGCTCTCCTACGAGCAGTACTTC. Protein: CASSLAARDRGLSYEQYF.

This clonotype was seen repeatedly, ten times or more. The chain combines TRBV20-1 with TRBJ2-1, with 8 positions matching TRBD2. This CDR3 region has 13 residues. V shed 5 bases, J shed 6 bases, and the junction held 6 bases outside the gene matches. Germline V lookup: CDR1 DFQATT, CDR2 SNEGSKA (reference sequence). The DNA of the CDR3 is TGCAGTGCTTGGGGACTAGTCTCCAATGAGCAGTTCTTC. Its protein product is CSAWGLVSNEQFF.

Concerning this clonotype: This may arise from a read error, as a much more abundant clone is one base away. The rearrangement joins TRBV28 to TRBJ2-7, with TRBD1 matching 7 bases. The length of the CDR3 is 12 residues. Germline CDR1 is MDHEN and CDR2 is SYDVKM. CDR3 sequence: CASTRGQYEQHF. The CDR3 DNA reads as TGTGCCAGCACGAGGGGGCAGTACGAGCAGCACTTC.

This chain joins TRBV11-2 and TRBJ2-4; 10 nucleotides align to TRBD1. Losses at the gene ends were 3 bases for V and 8 bases for J; bases not matched to a gene: 1. This CDR3 spans 13 amino acids. Germline V lookup: CDR1 SGHAT, CDR2 FQNNGV. The CDR3, as DNA: TGTGCCAGCAGCTTGGGGACAGGGGACATTCAGTACTTC. Amino acids: CASSLGTGDIQYF.

The chain is built from TRBV4-3 and TRBJ2-3; no reliable D call. From germline, CDR1 is LGHNA and CDR2 YSLEER. The V gene lost 1 base and the J gene lost 0 bases, with 11 bases spanning the gap. This CDR3 has 16 residues. The CDR3 loop reads CASSQGLLSSTDTQYF. CDR3 sequence (DNA): TGCGCCAGCAGCCAAGGGTTGCTTTCTAGCACAGATACGCAGTATTTT.

This clonotype was picked up many times. The chain combines TRBV20-1 with TRBJ2-1, with TRBD2 matching over 10 bases. The germline CDR1 and CDR2 sequences are DFQATT and SNEGSKA (reference sequence). This CDR3 comprises 15 residues. V shed 3 bases, J shed 3 bases, and the junction held 5 bases outside the gene matches. CDR3 sequence reads: CSASRTSGIYNEQFF. The CDR3 region has the DNA TGCAGTGCTAGTCGGACTAGCGGAATCTACAATGAGCAGTTCTTC.

At least ten counts were recorded for this clonotype. The chain carries TRBV11-2 and TRBJ2-3; tentatively, D is TRBD2 (7 bases). CDR1 is SGHAT, CDR2 FQNNGV, per germline. The CDR3 runs 17 residues. The V end lost 5 bases, the J end lost 5 bases, and 23 bases lay between the germline ends. CDR3 nucleotide sequence: TGTGCCAGCAGCGAACTGGGGGCGGGAGCCAAGGGAGATACGCAGTATTTT. This translates into CASSELGAGAKGDTQYF.

In this sample, this clonotype turned up many times. The chain has TRBV2 and TRBJ1-1; D call uncertain. There are 12 residues in the CDR3. V shed 4 bases and J shed 5 bases, with 8 bases lying between them. In germline, CDR1 is SNHLY, CDR2 FYNNEI. The DNA of the CDR3 is TGTGCCAGCAGTGTTTCCAGAACTGAAGCTTTCTTT. It codes for CASSVSRTEAFF.

The chain employs TRBV18 and TRBJ1-2; TRBD1 matches at 7 bases. Germline V gene data show CDR1 as KGHSH and CDR2 as LQKENI. The CDR3 has 18 amino acids. The J segment lost 0 bases and the V segment lost 3 bases, leaving 13 bases of the junction unmatched. For the CDR3, the DNA is TGTGCCAGCTCACCGACCCGGGACAGCCCTTCAGCTAACTATGGCTACACCTTC. It yields the protein CASSPTRDSPSANYGYTF.

This clonotype was detected ten times or more. This chain uses TRBV20-1 with TRBJ1-1; TRBD1 matches 10 bases. The CDR3 covers 15 residues. CDR1 and CDR2 (germline): DFQATT, SNEGSKA (reference sequence). V lost 3 bases to trimming and J lost 9 bases; unmatched junction nucleotides: 13. CDR3 bases: TGCAGTGCTAGCCAAGACAGGGGGCCGGCATCCCAAGCTTTCTTT. This sequence encodes CSASQDRGPASQAFF.

The chain couples TRBV19 to TRBJ2-1, with D perhaps matching TRBD1 (6 bases). V was shortened by 7 bases and J by 6 bases, with 16 bases between the two germline ends. The CDR3 covers 14 residues. Germline values: CDR1 LNHDA, CDR2 SQIVND (reference sequence). The CDR3 spells CASMGATRSNEQFF. CDR3 DNA sequence: TGTGCCAGTATGGGGGCGACCAGAAGCAATGAGCAGTTCTTC.

This clonotype was counted ten times or more. The chain recombines TRBV15 with TRBJ1-2, with 8 bases fitting TRBD1. Germline V gives CDR1 LNHNV, CDR2 YYDKDF (reference sequence). There are 15 residues in the CDR3. V was pared by 5 bases and J by 3 bases, with 8 bases of the junction left unmatched. For the CDR3, the DNA is TGTGCCACCAGCCGCGGTTCAGGGGGCGACTATGGCTACACCTTC. Translating it yields CATSRGSGGDYGYTF.